The 16 T cell receptor beta chains given below trace back to one sample, sequenced in a study of OX40 agonist ivuxolimab in advanced cancers. Method: immunoSEQ multiplex PCR; TCRdb's copy keeps in-frame clones and lacks some. The sample shows 20,000 to 25,000 clones, approximately 82% of them seen only once. The material sequenced was CD4+ or CD8+ T cells sorted from blood, taken in a trial of the OX40 agonist ivuxolimab. Receptor source: an adult with an advanced solid tumor such as melanoma, head and neck, liver or kidney cancer.

The chain has TRBV7-9 and TRBJ2-7; 7 bases line up with TRBD2. The germline gives CDR1 SEHNR, CDR2 FQNEAQ (reference sequence). This CDR3 is 14 amino acids long. Trimming at V came to 1 base and at J to 7 bases, leaving 7 bases not matched to a gene. CDR3 in DNA: TGTGCCAGCAGCTTAGGGGGGGGAGGACAAGAGCAGTACTTC. Its translation: CASSLGGGGQEQYF.

V gene TRBV15 combines with J gene TRBJ1-5; no reliable D call. Trimming left V 0 bases short and J 8 bases short, with 14 bases between. CDR1 and CDR2 (germline): LNHNV, YYDKDF (reference sequence). The CDR3 is 15 amino acids. The CDR3 DNA is TGTGCCACCAGCAGAGATCTCCGGCCGGCGGAGCCCCAGCATTTT. Residues: CATSRDLRPAEPQHF.

The gene calls are TRBV4-1 and TRBJ2-5; possibly TRBD2 for D (6 bases). V lost 4 bases, J lost 5 bases, and 17 bases lay in between. The CDR3 runs 15 residues. CDR1 MGHRA and CDR2 YSYEKL come from the germline V gene. CDR3 in DNA: TGCGCCAGCAGCCTAGGTACGGGAGACGGGGAGACCCAGTACTTC. Its translation is CASSLGTGDGETQYF.

J is TRBJ2-1 and V is TRBV30, with 12 bases fitting TRBD2. Germline-derived CDR1 and CDR2 are GTSNPN and SVGIG (reference sequence). CDR3 length: 14 residues. Trimming at V came to 0 bases and at J to 8 bases, leaving 2 bases not matched to a gene. The CDR3 here is CAWSVGLAGYEQFF. DNA of the CDR3: TGTGCCTGGAGTGTAGGACTAGCGGGATATGAGCAGTTCTTC.

The table lists this clone with a few counts. The J gene is TRBJ1-2, the V gene TRBV7-8; D call uncertain. The CDR3 loop spans 13 amino acids. The germline gives CDR1 SGHVS, CDR2 FQNEAQ. Deletions cut 1 base from V and 8 bases from J, with 11 bases between. DNA of the CDR3: TGTGCCAGCAGCTTAGATTCTCGTGGGGGCTACACCTTC. This codes for CASSLDSRGGYTF.

This chain connects TRBV27 to TRBJ2-1; no clear D gene. This CDR3 is built from 15 residues. Germline CDR1 reads MNHEY; CDR2 reads SMNVEV (reference sequence). The V gene lost 2 bases and the J gene lost 1 base, with 9 bases spanning the gap. The CDR3 is CASSLGLSSYNEQFF. The CDR3 DNA follows: TGTGCCAGCAGTTTAGGGCTTAGTTCCTACAATGAGCAGTTCTTC.

This clone showed up just a few times. The chain uses TRBV9 and TRBJ2-1; the match to TRBD1 covers 10 bases. Germline CDR1 is SGDLS and CDR2 is YYNGEE. The CDR3 contains 17 residues. With 3 bases clipped from V and 0 bases from J, the junction kept 6 bases outside the gene matches. CDR3 bases: TGTGCCAGCAGCGCCCACCGGGACAGGGGCTCCTACAATGAGCAGTTCTTC. It specifies CASSAHRDRGSYNEQFF.

This clone has a single count. V usage is TRBV5-4 and J usage is TRBJ2-4, with 9 nucleotides matching TRBD2. Germline V gene data show CDR1 as SGHNT and CDR2 as YYREEE (reference sequence). Trimming cost V 4 bases and J 15 bases; bases outside gene matches: 26. The CDR3 totals 18 residues. CDR3 DNA: TGTGCCAGCAGCCCGGCCCCCTCGTTTTTGACTAGCGGCTCCGACCTGTACTTC. This translates into CASSPAPSFLTSGSDLYF.

This chain connects TRBV5-1 to TRBJ2-7; 7 nucleotides match TRBD2. Trimming at V came to 4 bases and at J to 5 bases, leaving 12 bases not matched to a gene. Germline loops: CDR1 SGHRS, CDR2 YFSETQ. The CDR3 runs to 15 residues. For the CDR3, the DNA is TGCGCCAGCAGCGTTATGGGGGGGATTTGGGACGAGCAGTACTTC. Its protein product is CASSVMGGIWDEQYF.

This CDR3 is CASSPRDTLAVPYNEQFF. DNA for the CDR3: TGTGCCAGCAGCCCACGGGACACCTTGGCCGTCCCCTACAATGAGCAGTTCTTC. This chain links TRBV7-4 with TRBJ2-1; a possible D gene is TRBD1 (6 bases). V gave up 5 bases and J gave up 2 bases, with 22 bases separating them. There are 18 residues in the CDR3. Germline V lookup: CDR1 SGHVT, CDR2 SQSDAQ.

A word on this clone: The junction differs from germline at one of its ends, possibly a read error. V and J are TRBV7-9 and TRBJ1-2; 7 nucleotides align to TRBD1. This CDR3 spans 14 amino acids. The V gene's germline CDR1 is SEHNR and CDR2 FQNEAQ (reference sequence). The CDR3 bases are TGTGCCAGCAGCGCGGCTCCCCCGGACAGGCTTGGTTCGTTC. Residues: CASSAAPPDRLGSF.

The rearrangement links TRBV19 to TRBJ1-5; no clear D. CDR1 LNHDA and CDR2 SQIVND come from the germline V gene (reference sequence). This CDR3 is built from 12 residues. V was clipped by 3 bases and J by 6 bases, with 6 bases between them. CDR3 loop: CASSIIGQPQHF. The CDR3 DNA sequence: TGTGCCAGTAGTATTATCGGTCAGCCCCAGCATTTT.

The chain carries TRBV21-1 and TRBJ2-2; TRBD2 is the table's D call and was not checked against the DNA. TRBV21-1 is flagged as a pseudogene. The CDR3 is made up of 19 amino acids. The CDR3 is CASSKVESTSGRDTGELFF. DNA for the CDR3: TGTGCCAGCAGCAAAGTTGAGTCAACCAGCGGGAGAGATACCGGGGAGCTGTTTTTT.

This clone has only a few counts. The rearrangement links TRBV6-4 to TRBJ2-1; TRBD2 agrees at 9 bases. Trimming at V came to 4 bases and at J to 7 bases, leaving 8 bases not matched to a gene. Germline V gives CDR1 MRHNA, CDR2 SNTAGT. The CDR3 is 15 residues long. CDR3 sequence (DNA): TGTGCCAGCAGTGGGGTAGCGGGAGCCGGGAATGAGCAGTTCTTC. Translated, it gives CASSGVAGAGNEQFF.

The chain joins TRBV9 to TRBJ2-5, with D possibly being TRBD1 or TRBD2 (6 bases each). With 2 bases removed from V and 4 bases from J, the gap between germline ends came to 12 bases. CDR1 SGDLS and CDR2 YYNGEE come from the germline V gene. The CDR3 totals 14 residues. As DNA, the CDR3 is TGTGCCAGCAGCGTTTGGGGGGCGGGAGAGACCCAGTACTTC. Amino acid sequence: CASSVWGAGETQYF.

The CDR3 DNA reads TGTGCCAGCAGGGACTCCTACGAGCAGTACTTC. It translates to CASRDSYEQYF. This chain uses TRBV28 with TRBJ2-7; D unresolved. CDR1 and CDR2 (germline): MDHEN, SYDVKM. Trimming took off 6 bases at V and 0 bases at J, with 3 bases between the two ends. The CDR3 runs to 11 residues.